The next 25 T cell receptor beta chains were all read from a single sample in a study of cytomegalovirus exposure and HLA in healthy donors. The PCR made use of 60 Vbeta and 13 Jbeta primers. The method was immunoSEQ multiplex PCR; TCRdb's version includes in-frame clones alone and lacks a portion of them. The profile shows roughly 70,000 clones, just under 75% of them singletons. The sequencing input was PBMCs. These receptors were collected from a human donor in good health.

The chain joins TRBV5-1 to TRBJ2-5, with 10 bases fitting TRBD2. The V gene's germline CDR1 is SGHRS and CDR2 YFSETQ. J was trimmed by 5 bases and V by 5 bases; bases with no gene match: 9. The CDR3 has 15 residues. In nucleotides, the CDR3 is TGCGCCAGCAGGACTAGCGGGCAGGTCGGGGAGACCCAGTACTTC. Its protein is CASRTSGQVGETQYF.

The CDR3 region has the DNA TGCGCCAGCAGCTCAGGACTAGCGGGAGCTAGTAGCTATGAGCAGTTCTTC. Its protein is CASSSGLAGASSYEQFF. The genes are TRBV5-1 and TRBJ2-1, with 13 bases identical to TRBD2. Germline CDR1 reads SGHRS; CDR2 reads YFSETQ. V was clipped by 3 bases and J by 8 bases; unmatched bases: 11. CDR3 length equals 17 residues. The whole variable domain, filled in from reference TRBV5-1 and TRBJ2-1, reads KAGVTQTPRYLIKTRGQQVTLSCSPISGHRSVSWYQQTPGQGLQFLFEYFSETQRNKGNFPGRFSGRQFSNSRSEMNVSTLELGDSALYLCASSSGLAGASSYEQFFGPGTRLTVL.

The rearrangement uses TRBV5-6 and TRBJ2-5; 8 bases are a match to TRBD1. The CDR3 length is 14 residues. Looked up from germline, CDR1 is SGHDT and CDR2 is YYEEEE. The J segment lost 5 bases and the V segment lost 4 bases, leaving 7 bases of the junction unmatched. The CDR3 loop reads CASSVDRGGETQYF. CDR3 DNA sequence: TGTGCCAGCAGCGTAGACAGGGGAGGCGAGACCCAGTACTTC.

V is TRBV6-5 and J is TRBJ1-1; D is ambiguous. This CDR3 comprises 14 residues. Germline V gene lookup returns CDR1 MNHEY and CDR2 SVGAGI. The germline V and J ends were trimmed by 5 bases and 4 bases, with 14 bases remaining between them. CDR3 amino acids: CASSTPRRGTEAFF. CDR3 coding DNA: TGTGCCAGCAGTACGCCCCGCCGGGGCACTGAAGCTTTCTTT.

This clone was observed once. Here the CDR3 reads CASSAGLPSYNEQFF. CDR3 sequence (DNA): TGTGCCAGCAGTGCCGGACTACCTTCCTACAATGAGCAGTTCTTC. The rearrangement links TRBV6-5 to TRBJ2-1; possible D gene TRBD2, 6 bases. V was shortened by 5 bases and J by 1 base, with 12 bases between the two germline ends. From germline, CDR1 is MNHEY and CDR2 SVGAGI. The length of the CDR3 is 15 residues.

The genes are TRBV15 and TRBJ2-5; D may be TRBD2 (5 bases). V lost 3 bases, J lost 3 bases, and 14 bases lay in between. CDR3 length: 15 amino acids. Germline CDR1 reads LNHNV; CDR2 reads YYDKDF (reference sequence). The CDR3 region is CATSRGRMGEETQYF. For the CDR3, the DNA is TGTGCCACCAGCAGGGGCAGGATGGGAGAAGAGACCCAGTACTTC.

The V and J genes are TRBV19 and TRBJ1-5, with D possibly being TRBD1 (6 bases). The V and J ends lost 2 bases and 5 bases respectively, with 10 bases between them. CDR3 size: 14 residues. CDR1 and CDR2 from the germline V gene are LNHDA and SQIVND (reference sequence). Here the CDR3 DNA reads TGTGCCAGTAGTATAAGGGGGACGCATCAGCCCCAGCATTTT. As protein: CASSIRGTHQPQHF.

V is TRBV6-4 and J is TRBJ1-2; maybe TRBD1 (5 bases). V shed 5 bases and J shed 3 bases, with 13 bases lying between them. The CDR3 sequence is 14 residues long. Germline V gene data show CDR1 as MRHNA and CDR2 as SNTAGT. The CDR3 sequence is CASSYQGHDYGYTF. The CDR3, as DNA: TGTGCCAGCAGTTATCAGGGCCACGACTATGGCTACACCTTC.

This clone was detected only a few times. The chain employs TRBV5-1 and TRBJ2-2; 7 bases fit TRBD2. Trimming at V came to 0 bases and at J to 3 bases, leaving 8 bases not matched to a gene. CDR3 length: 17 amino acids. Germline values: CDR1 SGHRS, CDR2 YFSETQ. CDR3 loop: CASSLEVAGMYTGELFF. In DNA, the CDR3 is TGCGCCAGCAGCTTGGAGGTAGCGGGCATGTACACCGGGGAGCTGTTTTTT.

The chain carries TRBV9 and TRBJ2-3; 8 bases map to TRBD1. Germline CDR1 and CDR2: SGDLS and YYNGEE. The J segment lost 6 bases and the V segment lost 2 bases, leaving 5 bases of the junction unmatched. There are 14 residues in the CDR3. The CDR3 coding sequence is TGTGCCAGCAGCGTTGGACAGGGTGGGGATACGCAGTATTTT. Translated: CASSVGQGGDTQYF.

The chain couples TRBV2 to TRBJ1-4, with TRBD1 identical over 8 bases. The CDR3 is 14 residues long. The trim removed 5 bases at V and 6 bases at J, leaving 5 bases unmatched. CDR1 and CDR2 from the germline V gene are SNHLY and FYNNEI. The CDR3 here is CASSMDRADEKLFF. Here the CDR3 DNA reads TGTGCCAGCAGTATGGACAGGGCGGATGAAAAACTGTTTTTT.

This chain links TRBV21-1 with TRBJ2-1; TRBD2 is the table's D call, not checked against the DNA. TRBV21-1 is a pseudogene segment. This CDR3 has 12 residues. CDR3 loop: CASSIGGNEQFF. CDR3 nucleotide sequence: TGTGCCAGCAGCATCGGAGGCAATGAGCAGTTCTTC.

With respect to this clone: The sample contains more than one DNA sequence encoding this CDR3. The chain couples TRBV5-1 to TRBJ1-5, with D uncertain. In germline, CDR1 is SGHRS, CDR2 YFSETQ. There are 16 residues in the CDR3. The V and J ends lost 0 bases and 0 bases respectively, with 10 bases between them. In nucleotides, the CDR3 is TGCGCCAGCAGCTTGGGTAACAGCAATAGCAATCAGCCCCAGCATTTT. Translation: CASSLGNSNSNQPQHF.

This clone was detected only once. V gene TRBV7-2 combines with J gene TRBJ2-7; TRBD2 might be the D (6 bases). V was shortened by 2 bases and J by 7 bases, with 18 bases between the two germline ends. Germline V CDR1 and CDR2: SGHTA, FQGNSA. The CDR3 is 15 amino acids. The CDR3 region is CASSLQVADLREQYF. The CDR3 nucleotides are TGTGCCAGCAGCTTACAAGTAGCGGACTTGAGAGAGCAGTACTTC.

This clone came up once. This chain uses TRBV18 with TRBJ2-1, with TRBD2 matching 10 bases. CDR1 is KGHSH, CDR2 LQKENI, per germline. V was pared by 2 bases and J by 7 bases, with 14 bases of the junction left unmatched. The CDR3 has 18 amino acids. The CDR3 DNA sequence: TGTGCCAGCTCACCAATCGGGTACGGGACTAGCGTAACAAATGAGCAGTTCTTC. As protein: CASSPIGYGTSVTNEQFF.

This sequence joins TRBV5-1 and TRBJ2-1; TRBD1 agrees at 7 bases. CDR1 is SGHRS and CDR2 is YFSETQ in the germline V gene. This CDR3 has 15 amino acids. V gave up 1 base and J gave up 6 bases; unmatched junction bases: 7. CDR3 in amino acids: CASSLTGAGSNEQFF. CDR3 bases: TGCGCCAGCAGCTTGACAGGGGCTGGGAGCAATGAGCAGTTCTTC.

CDR3 nucleotide sequence: TGCGCCAGCAGCAGGAGACAGGGCTCTGGGGCCAACGTCCTGACTTTC. It specifies CASSRRQGSGANVLTF. V gene TRBV5-1 combines with J gene TRBJ2-6, with 7 nucleotides matching TRBD1. Germline assignment: CDR1 SGHRS and CDR2 YFSETQ. The CDR3 covers 16 residues. After removal of 4 bases from V and 0 bases from J, the junction contained 4 bases not matched to a gene.

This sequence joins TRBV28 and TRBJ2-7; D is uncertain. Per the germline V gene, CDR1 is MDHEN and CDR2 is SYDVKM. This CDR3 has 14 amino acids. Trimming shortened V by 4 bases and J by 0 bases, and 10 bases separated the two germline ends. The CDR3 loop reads CASSSPKHSYEQYF. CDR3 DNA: TGTGCCAGCAGTTCCCCGAAACACTCCTACGAGCAGTACTTC.

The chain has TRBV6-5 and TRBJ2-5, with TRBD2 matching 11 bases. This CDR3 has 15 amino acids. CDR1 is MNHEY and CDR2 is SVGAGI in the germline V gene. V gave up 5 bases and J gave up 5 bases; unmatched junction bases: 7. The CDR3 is CASSHLAGGGETQYF. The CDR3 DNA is TGTGCCAGCAGTCACCTAGCGGGAGGAGGGGAGACCCAGTACTTC.

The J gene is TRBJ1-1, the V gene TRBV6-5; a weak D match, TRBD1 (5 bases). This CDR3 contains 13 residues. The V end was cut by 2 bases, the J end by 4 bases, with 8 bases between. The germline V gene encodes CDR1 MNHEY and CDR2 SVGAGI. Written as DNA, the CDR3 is TGTGCCAGCAGTTACGGGAGGGGCACTGAAGCTTTCTTT. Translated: CASSYGRGTEAFF.

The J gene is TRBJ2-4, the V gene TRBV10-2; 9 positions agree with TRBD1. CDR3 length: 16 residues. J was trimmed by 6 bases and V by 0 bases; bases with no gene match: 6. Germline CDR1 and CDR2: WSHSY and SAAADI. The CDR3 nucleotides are TGCGCCAGCAGTGAGTCGGGACAGGGTTTTAGAAACATTCAGTACTTC. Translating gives CASSESGQGFRNIQYF.

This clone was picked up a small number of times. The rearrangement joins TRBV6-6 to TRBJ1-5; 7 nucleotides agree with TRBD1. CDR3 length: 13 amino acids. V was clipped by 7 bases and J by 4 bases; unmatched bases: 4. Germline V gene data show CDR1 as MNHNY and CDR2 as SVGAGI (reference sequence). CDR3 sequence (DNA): TGTGCCAGCATTCAACAGGGGAATCAGCCCCAGCATTTT. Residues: CASIQQGNQPQHF.

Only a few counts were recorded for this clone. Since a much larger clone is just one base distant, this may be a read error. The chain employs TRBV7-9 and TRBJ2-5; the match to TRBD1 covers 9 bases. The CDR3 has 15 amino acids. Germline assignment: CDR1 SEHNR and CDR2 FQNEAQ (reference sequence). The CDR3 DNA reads TGTTCCAGCATCCCGCCCGGGACAGGGTTGGGAGAGCAGTACTTC. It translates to CSSIPPGTGLGEQYF.

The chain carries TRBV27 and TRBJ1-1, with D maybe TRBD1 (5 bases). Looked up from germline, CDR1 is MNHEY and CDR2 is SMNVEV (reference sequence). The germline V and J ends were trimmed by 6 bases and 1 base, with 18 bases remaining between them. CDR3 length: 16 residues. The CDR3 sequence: CASRSGGTAPNTEAFF. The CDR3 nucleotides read TGTGCCAGCAGATCCGGGGGAACAGCACCGAACACTGAAGCTTTCTTT.

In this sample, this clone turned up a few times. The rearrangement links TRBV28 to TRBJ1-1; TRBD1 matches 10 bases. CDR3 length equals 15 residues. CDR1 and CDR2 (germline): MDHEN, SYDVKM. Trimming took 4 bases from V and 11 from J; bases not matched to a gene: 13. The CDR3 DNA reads TGTGCCAGCAGTTCACCAGGGACAGGGGTACGGGGCGCTTTCTTT. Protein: CASSSPGTGVRGAFF.